Listed below are T cell receptor beta chains from one sample, sequenced in a study of shared clonotypes between healthy human individuals. TCRdb's copy holds only in-frame clones and misses some; the assay was immunoSEQ multiplex PCR. The sample shows around 2.3 million clones, almost 96% of them seen only once. The sequencing input was naive CD4+ T cells sorted from blood. These receptor sequences come from a young man in good health. Both conserved end residues are part of each CDR3. The D gene is left open where the match is weak. Clone size is given for some rows only: seen once, a few or many times, or a class if the clone is expanded.

J | size | V | D | length | DNA | CDR3
TRBJ2-3 | NA | TRBV6-6 | NA | 12 | TGTGCCAGCCGAAGTACGACAGATACGCAGTATTTT | CASRSTTDTQYF
TRBJ2-3 | NA | TRBV11-2 | TRBD2 | 15 | TGTGCCAGCAGCTTAGATGGCGGGAGTGGAGATACGCAGTATTTT | CASSLDGGSGDTQYF
TRBJ2-7 | NA | TRBV5-6 | TRBD1 | 17 | TGTGCCAGCAGCGGAGCCCCACCGATGGGACAGGGGGACGAGCAGTACTTC | CASSGAPPMGQGDEQYF
TRBJ1-5 | NA | TRBV12-5 | TRBD1 | 14 | TGTGCTAGTGGTTTGGGACAGGGGCATCAGCCCCAGCATTTT | CASGLGQGHQPQHF
TRBJ1-1 | NA | TRBV6-1 | NA | 14 | TGTGCCAGCAGGGGGCCGGACCTCCGGACTGAAGCTTTCTTT | CASRGPDLRTEAFF
TRBJ2-7 | NA | TRBV20-1 | NA | 11 | TGCAGTGCTAGCGACGGCTACGAGCAGTACTTC | CSASDGYEQYF
TRBJ2-4 | NA | TRBV6-5 | NA | 15 | TGTGCCAGCAGTTACTCGAGGGCAGGGAAAAACATTCAGTACTTC | CASSYSRAGKNIQYF
TRBJ2-2 | NA | TRBV13 | NA | 14 | TGTGCCAGCAGCCCAAATGGGGGCACCGGGGAGCTGTTTTTT | CASSPNGGTGELFF
TRBJ2-3 | NA | TRBV7-3 | TRBD2 | 15 | TGTGCCAGCAGCCGACTAGCGGGGGACACAGATACGCAGTATTTT | CASSRLAGDTDTQYF
TRBJ2-7 | NA | TRBV5-1 | NA | 14 | TGCGCCAGCAGCGCGGGACTGAGCTCCTACGAGCAGTACTTC | CASSAGLSSYEQYF
TRBJ2-1 | NA | TRBV2 | TRBD2 | 15 | TGTGCCAGCAGTAGGGGACTAGCGGGAATAAATGAGCAGTTCTTC | CASSRGLAGINEQFF
TRBJ2-2 | NA | TRBV9 | NA | 13 | TGTGCCAGCAGCGCTAGCCGGCGGGGGGAGCTGTTTTTT | CASSASRRGELFF
TRBJ1-4 | NA | TRBV19 | TRBD1 | 14 | TGTGCCAGTAGTCGGACAGGGAGGAATGAAAAACTGTTTTTT | CASSRTGRNEKLFF
TRBJ2-7 | NA | TRBV20-1 | NA | 10 | TGCAGTGCTTCCCTAGACGAGCAGTACTTC | CSASLDEQYF
TRBJ2-1 | NA | TRBV11-2 | TRBD2 | 17 | TGTGCCAGCAGTTTGGCCACGGGACTAGCACCGTACAATGAGCAGTTCTTC | CASSLATGLAPYNEQFF
TRBJ2-7 | NA | TRBV11-2 | TRBD2 | 15 | TGTGCCAGCAGCTTACAGCCAGCGGGAGCTTACGAGCAGTACTTC | CASSLQPAGAYEQYF
TRBJ2-1 | NA | TRBV6-1 | NA | 11 | TGTGCCAGCAGTATTAACAATGAGCAGTTCTTC | CASSINNEQFF
TRBJ2-2 | NA | TRBV4-1 | NA | 15 | TGCGCCAGCAGCCAGAGACAGGAGAACACCGGGGAGCTGTTTTTT | CASSQRQENTGELFF
TRBJ1-3 | NA | TRBV5-4 | NA | 15 | TGTGCCAGCAGTCTGGACCCGGAGTCTGGAAACACCATATATTTT | CASSLDPESGNTIYF
TRBJ1-5 | NA | TRBV5-8 | NA | 17 | TGTGCCAGCAGCTTGGCCCCCGCGAGCGGTAACAATCAGCCCCAGCATTTT | CASSLAPASGNNQPQHF
TRBJ1-4 | once | TRBV10-3 | NA | 13 | TGTGCCATCAGTGAGTCCAGGAATGAAAAACTGTTTTTT | CAISESRNEKLFF
TRBJ1-2 | NA | TRBV2 | TRBD1 | 14 | TGTGCCAGCAGTGAAGCGGGACAGGTCTATGGCTACACCTTC | CASSEAGQVYGYTF
TRBJ2-7 | NA | TRBV28 | NA | 14 | TGTGCCAGCAGTGGATCGACAGGTTCCTACGAGCAGTACTTC | CASSGSTGSYEQYF
TRBJ2-2 | NA | TRBV5-1 | NA | 15 | TGCGCCAGCAGCTTGGGTCACCCGAACACCGGGGAGCTGTTTTTT | CASSLGHPNTGELFF
TRBJ2-1 | NA | TRBV5-4 | TRBD1 | 15 | TGTGCCAGCAGCTCCCGGGACAGGGCCCCCAATGAGCAGTTCTTC | CASSSRDRAPNEQFF
TRBJ2-3 | NA | TRBV11-1 | TRBD2 | 15 | TGTGCCAGCAGCTTCCAGCGGGGGGGCACAGATACGCAGTATTTT | CASSFQRGGTDTQYF
TRBJ2-1 | NA | TRBV28 | TRBD1 | 15 | TGTGCCAGCAGTTCCGGGACAGGGAAGGTGTATGAGCAGTTCTTC | CASSSGTGKVYEQFF
TRBJ2-1 | NA | TRBV28 | TRBD2 | 13 | TGTGCCAGCCGGGAGGGCGCCTACAATGAGCAGTTCTTC | CASREGAYNEQFF
TRBJ2-7 | NA | TRBV4-3 | TRBD2 | 13 | TGCGCCAGCAGCCCGGGACTAACCTACGAGCAGTACTTC | CASSPGLTYEQYF
TRBJ2-2 | once | TRBV18 | NA | 11 | TGTGCCAGCTCATTCTCCGGGGAGCTGTTTTTT | CASSFSGELFF
TRBJ1-4 | NA | TRBV30 | NA | 18 | TGTGCCTGGAGCCAAACGGGCAGGGGTTCGTGGGGTGATGAAAAACTGTTTTTT | CAWSQTGRGSWGDEKLFF
TRBJ1-1 | NA | TRBV11-3 | NA | 14 | TGTGCCAGCAGCTCGGGACAAATGAACACTGAAGCTTTCTTT | CASSSGQMNTEAFF
TRBJ1-3 | NA | TRBV5-1 | NA | 13 | TGCGCCAGCAGGGTCGGGACTGGAAACACCATATATTTT | CASRVGTGNTIYF
TRBJ2-6 | NA | TRBV30 | NA | 16 | TGTGCCTGGAGTGTCCTAATTAGGTCTGGGGCCAACGTCCTGACTTTC | CAWSVLIRSGANVLTF
TRBJ2-7 | NA | TRBV11-3 | TRBD1 | 15 | TGTGCCAGCAGCGTGGGCGGACAGGGGTTCTACGAGCAGTACTTC | CASSVGGQGFYEQYF
TRBJ1-2 | NA | TRBV9 | NA | 14 | TGTGCCAGCAGCGTAGACGGGAGGTTATATGGCTACACCTTC | CASSVDGRLYGYTF
TRBJ1-1 | NA | TRBV5-6 | NA | 14 | TGTGCCAGCCGGTTGTTTCGGAGTGGGACTGAAGCTTTCTTT | CASRLFRSGTEAFF
TRBJ2-2 | NA | TRBV28 | NA | 16 | TGTGCCAGCAGTTTAGCAGGGGTATCGAACACCGGGAAGCTGTTTTTT | CASSLAGVSNTGKLFF
TRBJ1-1 | NA | TRBV7-8 | NA | 15 | TGTGCCACCCAGTTGTTTTGGGCTTGGGACACTGAAGCTTTCTTT | CATQLFWAWDTEAFF
TRBJ2-2 | NA | TRBV30 | NA | 11 | TGTGCCTGGGCGGTCCCCGGGGAGCTGTTTTTT | CAWAVPGELFF
TRBJ2-7 | NA | TRBV5-1 | TRBD2 | 14 | TGCGCCAGCAGGCCTAGCGGGGGGGCCTACGAGCAGTACTTC | CASRPSGGAYEQYF
TRBJ2-7 | once | TRBV5-1 | NA | 12 | TGCGCCAGCAGCCCGGCCTCCTACGAGCAGTACTTC | CASSPASYEQYF
TRBJ1-5 | NA | TRBV18 | NA | 16 | TGTGCCAGCTCGCAACACCGAACAGAACTTAATCAGCCCCAGCATTTT | CASSQHRTELNQPQHF
TRBJ2-7 | once | TRBV12-2 | NA | 17 | TGTGCAAGTCGCTTAGCAGACCGGGACAGAGAACCCTACGAGCAGTACTTC | CASRLADRDREPYEQYF
TRBJ1-2 | NA | TRBV27 | NA | 16 | TGTGCCAGCAGTTCACAGCCGGGGCAGGGCTTGGGTGGCTACACCTTC | CASSSQPGQGLGGYTF
TRBJ2-7 | NA | TRBV6-6 | NA | 12 | TGTGCCAGCAGTTTCACAGGGTCCGAGCAGTACTTC | CASSFTGSEQYF
TRBJ2-7 | few | TRBV10-1 | TRBD2 | 14 | TGCGCCAGCAGTCCTAGCGGGAGCTACGACGAGCAGTACTTC | CASSPSGSYDEQYF
TRBJ1-1 | NA | TRBV15 | NA | 15 | TGTGCCACCAGCAGAGAGTCCTCCTCGATAACTGAAGCTTTCTTT | CATSRESSSITEAFF
TRBJ2-7 | NA | TRBV5-5 | TRBD1 | 16 | TGTGCCAGCACCCCAGGGACAGGGTTTAACCCCCGCGAGCAGTACTTC | CASTPGTGFNPREQYF
TRBJ2-7 | once | TRBV9 | TRBD1 | 15 | TGTGCCAGCAGCCTCTACGACAGGGGGACCTACGAGCAGTACTTC | CASSLYDRGTYEQYF
TRBJ1-4 | NA | TRBV5-1 | NA | 14 | TGCGCCAGCAGAAGTCAGGGGCCTAATGAAAAACTGTTTTTT | CASRSQGPNEKLFF
TRBJ2-1 | NA | TRBV28 | NA | 15 | TGTGCCAGCAGCCCCCTCAAGCTGGGGTACAATGAGCAGTTCTTC | CASSPLKLGYNEQFF
TRBJ2-3 | NA | TRBV28 | NA | 16 | TGTGCCAGCGGCCCAGAGCGAGGGTCTAGCACAGATACGCAGTATTTT | CASGPERGSSTDTQYF
TRBJ1-1 | NA | TRBV5-4 | TRBD1 | 14 | TGTGCCAGCAGCTCCCCCAGGGACAGCAATGAAGCTTTCTTT | CASSSPRDSNEAFF
TRBJ1-6 | NA | TRBV25-1 | NA | 15 | TGTGCCAGCAGTGAATTTCAGGGAAATAATTCACCCCTCCACTTT | CASSEFQGNNSPLHF